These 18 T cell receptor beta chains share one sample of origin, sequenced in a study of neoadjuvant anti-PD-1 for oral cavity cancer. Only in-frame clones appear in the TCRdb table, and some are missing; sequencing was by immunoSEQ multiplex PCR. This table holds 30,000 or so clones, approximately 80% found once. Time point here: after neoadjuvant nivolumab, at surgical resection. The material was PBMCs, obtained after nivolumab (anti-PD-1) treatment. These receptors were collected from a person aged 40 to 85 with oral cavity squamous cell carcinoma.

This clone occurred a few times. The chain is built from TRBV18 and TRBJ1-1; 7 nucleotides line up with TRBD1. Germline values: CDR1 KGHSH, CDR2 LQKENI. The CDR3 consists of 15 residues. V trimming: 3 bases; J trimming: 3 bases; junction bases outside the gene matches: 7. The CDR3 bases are TGTGCCAGCTCACCTCGGGAGGGGGCGGACACTGAAGCTTTCTTT. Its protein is CASSPREGADTEAFF.

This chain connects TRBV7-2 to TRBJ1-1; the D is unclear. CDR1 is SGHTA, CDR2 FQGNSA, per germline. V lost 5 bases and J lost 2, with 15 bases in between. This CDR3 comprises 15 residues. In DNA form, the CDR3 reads TGTGCCAGCAGCGAGATCCGGGTCTTAAACACTGAAGCTTTCTTT. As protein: CASSEIRVLNTEAFF.

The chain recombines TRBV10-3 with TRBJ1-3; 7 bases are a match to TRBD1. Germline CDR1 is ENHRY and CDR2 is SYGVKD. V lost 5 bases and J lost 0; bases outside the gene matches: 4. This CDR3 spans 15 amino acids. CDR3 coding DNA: TGTGCCATCAGTAATCGGGACAGCTCTGGAAACACCATATATTTT. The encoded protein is CAISNRDSSGNTIYF.

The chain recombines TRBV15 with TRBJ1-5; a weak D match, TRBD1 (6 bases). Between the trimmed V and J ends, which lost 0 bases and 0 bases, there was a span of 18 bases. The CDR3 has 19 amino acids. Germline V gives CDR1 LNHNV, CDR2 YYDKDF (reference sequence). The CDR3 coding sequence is TGTGCCACCAGCAGAGAGAGGGGGGTAAGGGGCTCTAGCAATCAGCCCCAGCATTTT. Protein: CATSRERGVRGSSNQPQHF.

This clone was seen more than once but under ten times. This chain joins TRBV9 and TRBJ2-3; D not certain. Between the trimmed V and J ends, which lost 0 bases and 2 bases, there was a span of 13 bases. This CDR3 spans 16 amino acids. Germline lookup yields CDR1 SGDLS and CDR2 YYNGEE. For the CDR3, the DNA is TGTGCCAGCAGCGTAGCTCCACAGCCAGACACAGATACGCAGTATTTT. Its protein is CASSVAPQPDTDTQYF.

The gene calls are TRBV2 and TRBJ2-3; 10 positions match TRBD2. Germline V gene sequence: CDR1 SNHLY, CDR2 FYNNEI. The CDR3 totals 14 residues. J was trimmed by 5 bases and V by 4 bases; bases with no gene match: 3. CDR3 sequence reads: CASSGSSGGDTQYF. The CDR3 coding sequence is TGTGCCAGCAGTGGATCTAGCGGGGGAGATACGCAGTATTTT.

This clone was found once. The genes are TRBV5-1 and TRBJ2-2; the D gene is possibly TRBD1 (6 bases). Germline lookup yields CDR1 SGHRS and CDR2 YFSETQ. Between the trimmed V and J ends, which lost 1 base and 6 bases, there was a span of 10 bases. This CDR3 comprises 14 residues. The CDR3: CASSLLQGAGELFF. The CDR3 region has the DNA TGCGCCAGCAGCTTGTTACAGGGCGCCGGGGAGCTGTTTTTT.

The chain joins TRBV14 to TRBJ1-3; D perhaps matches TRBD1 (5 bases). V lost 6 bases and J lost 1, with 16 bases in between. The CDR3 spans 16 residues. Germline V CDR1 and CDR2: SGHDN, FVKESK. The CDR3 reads CASSHRRGFSGNTIYF. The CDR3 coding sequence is TGTGCCAGCAGTCATCGCCGGGGGTTTTCTGGAAACACCATATATTTT.

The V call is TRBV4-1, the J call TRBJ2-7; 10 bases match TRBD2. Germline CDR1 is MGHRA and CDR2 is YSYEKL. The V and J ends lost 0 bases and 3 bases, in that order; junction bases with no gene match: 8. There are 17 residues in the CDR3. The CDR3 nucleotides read TGCGCCAGCAGCCAAGATCAGAGCGGGGGGGCGGTCTACGAGCAGTACTTC. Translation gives CASSQDQSGGAVYEQYF.

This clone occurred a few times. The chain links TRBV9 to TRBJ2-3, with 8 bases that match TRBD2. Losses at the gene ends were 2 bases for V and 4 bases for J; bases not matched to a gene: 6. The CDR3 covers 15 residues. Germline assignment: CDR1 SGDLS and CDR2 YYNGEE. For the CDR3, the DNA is TGTGCCAGCAGCGTCACGGGGGGGTTCGCAGATACGCAGTATTTT. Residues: CASSVTGGFADTQYF.

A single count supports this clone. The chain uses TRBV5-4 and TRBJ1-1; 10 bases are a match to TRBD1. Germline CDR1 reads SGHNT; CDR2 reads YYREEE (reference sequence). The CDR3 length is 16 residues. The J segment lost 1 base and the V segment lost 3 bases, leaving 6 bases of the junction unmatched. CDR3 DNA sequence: TGTGCCAGCAGCTCCTGGACAGGGGGGGGGAACACTGAAGCTTTCTTT. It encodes CASSSWTGGGNTEAFF.

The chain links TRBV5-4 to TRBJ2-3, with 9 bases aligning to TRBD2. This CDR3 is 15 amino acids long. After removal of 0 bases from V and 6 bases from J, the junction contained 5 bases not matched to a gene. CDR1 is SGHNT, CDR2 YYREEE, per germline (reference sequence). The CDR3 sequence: CASSLDSGGRDTQYF. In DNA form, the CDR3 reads TGTGCCAGCAGCTTGGACAGCGGGGGGAGGGATACGCAGTATTTT.

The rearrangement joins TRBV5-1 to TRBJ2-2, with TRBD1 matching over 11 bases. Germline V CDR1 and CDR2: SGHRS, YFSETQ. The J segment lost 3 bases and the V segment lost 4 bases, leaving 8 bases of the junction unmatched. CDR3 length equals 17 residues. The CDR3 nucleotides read TGCGCCAGCAGCCCTGGACAGGGGGCAAAGTACACCGGGGAGCTGTTTTTT. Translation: CASSPGQGAKYTGELFF.

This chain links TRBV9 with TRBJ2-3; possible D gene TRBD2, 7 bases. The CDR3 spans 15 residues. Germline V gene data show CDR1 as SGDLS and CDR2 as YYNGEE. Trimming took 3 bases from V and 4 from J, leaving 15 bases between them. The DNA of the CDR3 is TGTGCCAGCAGCGAGGGAGGGGGGTTTGCAGATACGCAGTATTTT. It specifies CASSEGGGFADTQYF.

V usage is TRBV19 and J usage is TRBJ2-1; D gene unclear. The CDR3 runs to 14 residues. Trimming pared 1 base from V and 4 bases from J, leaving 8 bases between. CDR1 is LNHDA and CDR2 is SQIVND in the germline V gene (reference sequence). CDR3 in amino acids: CASSIGQVYNEQFF. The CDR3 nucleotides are TGTGCCAGTAGTATAGGCCAGGTGTACAATGAGCAGTTCTTC.

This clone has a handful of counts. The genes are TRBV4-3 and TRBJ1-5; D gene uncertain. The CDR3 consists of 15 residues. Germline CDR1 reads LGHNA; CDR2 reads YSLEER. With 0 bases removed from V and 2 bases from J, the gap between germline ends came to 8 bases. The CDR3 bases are TGCGCCAGCAGCCAAGAGCACTTTGGCAATCAGCCCCAGCATTTT. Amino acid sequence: CASSQEHFGNQPQHF.

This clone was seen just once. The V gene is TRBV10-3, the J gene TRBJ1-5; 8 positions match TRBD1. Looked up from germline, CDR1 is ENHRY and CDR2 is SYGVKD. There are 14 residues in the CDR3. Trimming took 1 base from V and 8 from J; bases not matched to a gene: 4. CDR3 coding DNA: TGTGCCATCAGTGAGTATACAGGGGGAGAGCCCCAGCATTTT. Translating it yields CAISEYTGGEPQHF.

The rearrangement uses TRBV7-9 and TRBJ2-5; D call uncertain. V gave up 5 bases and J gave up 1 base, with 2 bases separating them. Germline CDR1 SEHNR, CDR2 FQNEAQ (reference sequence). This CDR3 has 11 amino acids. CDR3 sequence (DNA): TGTGCCAGCAGCATCCAAGAGACCCAGTACTTC. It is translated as CASSIQETQYF.